This T cell receptor beta chain was documented in a study of T-cell memory formation after mild COVID-19. Findings and limits, study-wide: Researchers found some responding clones in pre-infection memory, a sign that cross-reactive memory joined.

5'RACE with constant-segment primers built TCRalpha and TCRbeta cDNA libraries with UMIs. TCRdb reprocessed the 5' RACE reads with MiXCR, giving one entry per CDR3 protein. The data show roughly 150,000 distinct CDR3 sequences, roughly 14% seen once. V was trimmed by 1 base and J by 4 bases, leaving 13 bases between them. The CDR3 runs 15 residues. Germline assignment: CDR1 KGHSH and CDR2 LQKENI. To note about this clonotype: The antigen is unknown. This CDR3 is missing its conserved last phenylalanine or tryptophan, likely due to a read error.

This TCR was recovered from an adult woman who had mild COVID-19 (a few samples of this study predate the infection). Cell type and time point are not known. What was sequenced was PBMCs or a T cell subset sorted from them (not recorded which). The chain uses TRBV18 and TRBJ1-1; D not certain. CDR3 bases: TGTGCCAGCTCACCACGTGAGGGTAAGAGCACTGAAGCTTTCCTT. It yields the protein CASSPREGKSTEAFL.